This T cell receptor (beta chain) was sequenced for a study of technical replicates of blood from a few donors. Repertoires were generated with immunoSEQ multiplex PCR, while TCRdb's copy carries only in-frame clones and drops some. Of 77,000 or so clones listed, 80% to 95% are singletons. V gave up 0 bases and J gave up 7 bases, with 9 bases separating them. The CDR3 extends over 13 amino acids. The germline V gene encodes CDR1 SGHTA and CDR2 FQGTGA. V gene TRBV7-3 combines with J gene TRBJ1-2, with D uncertain. The material sequenced was T cells isolated from PBMCs. This sequence was found in a human donor in good health. CDR3: CASSLTGLSGYTF. CDR3 coding DNA: TGTGCCAGCAGCTTAACCGGTTTGTCTGGCTACACCTTC.